These 31 T cell receptor beta chains originate from one sample sequenced in a study of blood T cell repertoires in COVID-19. Measured with immunoSEQ multiplex PCR; TCRdb has only the in-frame clones, and not every one. Seen here are 150,000 or so clones, approximately 91% observed once, and the top ten hold under 3%. The sequenced material came from peripheral blood. These receptors were collected from a human donor in a cohort sampled during active COVID-19.

The chain carries TRBV6-5 and TRBJ1-6; D remains ambiguous. This CDR3 is 13 amino acids long. V was cut by 4 bases and J by 9 bases, with 10 bases left in between. Germline CDR1 MNHEY, CDR2 SVGAGI. The chain's CDR3 is CASSSSRGSPLHF. The CDR3 DNA sequence: TGTGCCAGCAGTTCCTCCCGGGGTTCACCCCTCCACTTT.

This rearrangement joins TRBV4-1 to TRBJ2-1, with 7 positions matching TRBD2. V lost 0 bases, J lost 8 bases, and 7 bases stayed unmatched. Germline assignment: CDR1 MGHRA and CDR2 YSYEKL. The CDR3 length is 15 residues. For the CDR3, the DNA is TGCGCCAGCAGCCAAGAGGGCGGGAGTTGGTATGAGCAGTTCTTC. Residues: CASSQEGGSWYEQFF.

This chain joins TRBV9 and TRBJ2-1, with D possibly matching TRBD2 (5 bases). Deletions cut 0 bases from V and 4 bases from J, with 11 bases between. This CDR3 has 15 residues. Germline V CDR1 and CDR2: SGDLS, YYNGEE. Here the CDR3 DNA reads TGTGCCAGCAGCGTAGCACTAGGGTTATACAATGAGCAGTTCTTC. Encoded protein: CASSVALGLYNEQFF.

The V gene is TRBV11-3, the J gene TRBJ2-2; no clear D gene. Germline values: CDR1 SGHNT, CDR2 YENEEA. Between the trimmed V and J ends, which lost 1 base and 2 bases, there was a span of 2 bases. CDR3 length: 13 amino acids. CDR3 nucleotide sequence: TGTGCCAGCAGCTTAGTAAACACCGGGGAGCTGTTTTTT. This codes for CASSLVNTGELFF.

The chain is built from TRBV7-2 and TRBJ1-2; the D is unclear. CDR3 length: 15 residues. The V end was cut by 5 bases, the J end by 3 bases, with 16 bases between. Germline loops: CDR1 SGHTA, CDR2 FQGNSA. CDR3 sequence (DNA): TGTGCCAGCAGCGCTACGAGGCTGAAGGACTATGGCTACACCTTC. It translates to CASSATRLKDYGYTF.

The gene calls are TRBV11-2 and TRBJ2-5, with 10 positions matching TRBD2. Germline loops: CDR1 SGHAT, CDR2 FQNNGV. This CDR3 is 15 amino acids long. V lost 6 bases and J lost 3; bases outside the gene matches: 7. The DNA of the CDR3 is TGTGCCAGCAGTTCAGCCACTAGCGGGGAAGAGACCCAGTACTTC. Translated: CASSSATSGEETQYF.

This chain links TRBV5-5 with TRBJ2-6, with D hard to call. V was trimmed by 3 bases and J by 0 bases, leaving 7 bases between them. CDR3 size: 15 residues. Germline CDR1 and CDR2: SGHKS and YYEKEE (reference sequence). CDR3 region: CASSSPSSGANVLTF. The CDR3 DNA follows: TGTGCCAGCAGCTCGCCGAGCTCTGGGGCCAACGTCCTGACTTTC.

V gene TRBV28 combines with J gene TRBJ2-4, with 7 bases aligning to TRBD1. CDR3 length equals 16 residues. Germline V gives CDR1 MDHEN, CDR2 SYDVKM. V lost 5 bases and J lost 0; bases outside the gene matches: 7. CDR3 residues: CASSPYRGAAKNIQYF. CDR3 sequence (DNA): TGTGCCAGCAGTCCCTACAGGGGAGCAGCCAAAAACATTCAGTACTTC.

The chain carries TRBV28 and TRBJ1-2, with 9 bases lining up with TRBD1. The length of the CDR3 is 15 residues. The junction had 5 bases not matched to a gene; V was cut back by 4 bases and J by 2 bases. Germline loops: CDR1 MDHEN, CDR2 SYDVKM. CDR3 bases: TGTGCCAGCAGTTGGACAGGGGACGCCAACTATGGCTACACCTTC. This gives the protein CASSWTGDANYGYTF.

CDR3 in DNA: TGTGCCAGCAGCTTGAGAGGGTCTAGCACAGATACGCAGTATTTT. Translating gives CASSLRGSSTDTQYF. The J gene is TRBJ2-3, the V gene TRBV11-2, with a weak D call TRBD2 (5 bases). This CDR3 has 15 amino acids. Germline assignment: CDR1 SGHAT and CDR2 FQNNGV. Trimming shortened V by 3 bases and J by 0 bases, and 10 bases separated the two germline ends.

The chain joins TRBV30 to TRBJ1-5, with a tentative D call TRBD1 (5 bases). Per the germline V gene, CDR1 is GTSNPN and CDR2 is SVGIG (reference sequence). The CDR3 sequence is 13 residues long. V lost 5 bases, J lost 5 bases, and 13 bases lay in between. This chain's CDR3 is CAWESSRDQPQHF. Written as DNA, the CDR3 is TGTGCCTGGGAGAGTTCCAGGGATCAGCCCCAGCATTTT.

The V gene is TRBV19, the J gene TRBJ1-5, with a tentative D call TRBD1 (6 bases). V gave up 3 bases and J gave up 5 bases, with 11 bases separating them. The CDR3 spans 14 residues. The germline V gene encodes CDR1 LNHDA and CDR2 SQIVND (reference sequence). The CDR3 nucleotides read TGTGCCAGTAGTATGTCAGGGGCTGATCAGCCCCAGCATTTT. This translates into CASSMSGADQPQHF.

This sequence joins TRBV4-2 and TRBJ2-3, with TRBD1 matching over 7 bases. J gave up 0 bases and V 3 bases, and 3 bases lay outside the gene matches. Germline V CDR1 and CDR2: LGHNA, YNFKEQ. This CDR3 has 15 residues. The CDR3 loop reads CASSQRDSSTDTQYF. As DNA, the CDR3 is TGTGCCAGCAGCCAGAGGGACAGTAGCACAGATACGCAGTATTTT.

The table lists this clone with a count of one. The J gene is TRBJ2-3, the V gene TRBV6-2 or TRBV6-3; D possibly corresponds to TRBD1 (6 bases). V lost 1 base and J lost 2, with 7 bases in between. The CDR3 runs to 14 residues. Germline lookup yields CDR1 MNHEY and CDR2 SVGEGT. The CDR3 bases are TGTGCCAGCAGTTACTTGGGGGCCACAGATACGCAGTATTTT. Its protein product is CASSYLGATDTQYF.

V is TRBV5-5 and J is TRBJ2-1; possibly TRBD1 for D (5 bases). Per the germline V gene, CDR1 is SGHKS and CDR2 is YYEKEE (reference sequence). The CDR3 has 16 amino acids. The ends were cut back, 0 bases at V and 6 bases at J, with 16 bases in the middle. The CDR3 nucleotides read TGTGCCAGCAGCTTGGTCCCCTCCAGGGCAGGCAATGAGCAGTTCTTC. Protein sequence: CASSLVPSRAGNEQFF.

This chain joins TRBV11-1 and TRBJ2-7; 8 bases align to TRBD2. The CDR3 contains 15 residues. V was clipped by 7 bases and J by 6 bases; unmatched bases: 14. Germline CDR1 SGHAT, CDR2 FQDESV (reference sequence). The CDR3 DNA sequence: TGTGCCAGCACCCTAGGCCGGGGGGGGGCGTTCGAGCAGTACTTC. Its translation is CASTLGRGGAFEQYF.

This rearrangement joins TRBV9 to TRBJ2-1; 12 nucleotides match TRBD2. J gave up 7 bases and V 0 bases, and 5 bases lay outside the gene matches. This CDR3 spans 16 amino acids. Looked up from germline, CDR1 is SGDLS and CDR2 is YYNGEE. The CDR3, as DNA: TGTGCCAGCAGCGTAGAGTTTGGACTAGCGGGAAATGAGCAGTTCTTC. Translated, it gives CASSVEFGLAGNEQFF.

The chain is built from TRBV10-2 and TRBJ2-3, with 12 bases aligning to TRBD2. Losses at the gene ends were 3 bases for V and 6 bases for J; bases not matched to a gene: 7. This CDR3 has 16 amino acids. The germline V gene encodes CDR1 WSHSY and CDR2 SAAADI. CDR3 sequence reads: CASSEALAGGRDTQYF. The CDR3 DNA reads TGCGCCAGCAGTGAAGCGCTAGCGGGGGGGCGGGATACGCAGTATTTT.

The chain is built from TRBV11-3 and TRBJ2-5; D is perhaps TRBD1 (7 bases). This CDR3 region has 15 residues. Trimming shortened V by 5 bases and J by 2 bases, and 15 bases separated the two germline ends. Looked up from germline, CDR1 is SGHNT and CDR2 is YENEEA. CDR3 sequence (DNA): TGTGCCAGCAGCCCCGGCGGGGACAGACAAGAGACCCAGTACTTC. This codes for CASSPGGDRQETQYF.

The gene calls are TRBV5-1 and TRBJ1-6, with TRBD1 matching over 8 bases. The germline V gene has CDR1 SGHRS and CDR2 YFSETQ. Trimming took 3 bases from V and 7 from J; bases not matched to a gene: 18. The CDR3 spans 19 residues. The CDR3 DNA reads as TGCGCCAGCAGCTCCTTACCCGGGACAGGACGCAGTGGGAATTCACCCCTCCACTTT. It yields the protein CASSSLPGTGRSGNSPLHF. Filled out from reference TRBV5-1 and TRBJ1-6, the complete variable domain reads KAGVTQTPRYLIKTRGQQVTLSCSPISGHRSVSWYQQTPGQGLQFLFEYFSETQRNKGNFPGRFSGRQFSNSRSEMNVSTLELGDSALYLCASSSLPGTGRSGNSPLHFGNGTRLTVT.

This clone was counted between two and nine times. The chain is built from TRBV30 and TRBJ1-1; 7 bases are a match to TRBD1. The germline V gene has CDR1 GTSNPN and CDR2 SVGIG (reference sequence). Germline trimming cut 3 bases from V and 11 bases from J; bases unmatched to any gene: 9. The CDR3 is 12 amino acids. CDR3 nucleotide sequence: TGTGCCTGGAGCGCTTATCAGGGGGTTGCTTTCTTT. It is translated as CAWSAYQGVAFF.

The rearrangement joins TRBV15 to TRBJ2-1; D is unclear. The germline CDR1 and CDR2 sequences are LNHNV and YYDKDF (reference sequence). V was shortened by 0 bases and J by 7 bases, with 19 bases between the two germline ends. The CDR3 covers 17 residues. The CDR3 nucleotides read TGTGCCACCAGCAGAGACCCCCCACCTAAACCCCATAATGAGCAGTTCTTC. The encoded protein is CATSRDPPPKPHNEQFF. Complete variable domain (other parts from reference TRBV15 and TRBJ2-1): DAMVIQNPRYQVTQFGKPVTLSCSQTLNHNVMYWYQQKSSQAPKLLFHYYDKDFNNEADTPDNFQSRRPNTSFCFLDIRSPGLGDTAMYLCATSRDPPPKPHNEQFFGPGTRLTVL.

This clone turned up a few times. The rearrangement uses TRBV3-1 (or the pseudogene TRBV3-2) and TRBJ2-1; 10 bases are a match to TRBD2. This CDR3 contains 19 residues. Trimming cost V 1 base and J 8 bases; bases outside gene matches: 17. Germline V gene data show CDR1 as LGHDT and CDR2 as YNNKEL (reference sequence). CDR3 protein: CASSQVGGTSERGFDEQFF. The DNA of the CDR3 is TGTGCCAGCAGCCAAGTCGGGGGGACTAGCGAGAGGGGGTTCGATGAGCAGTTCTTC.

In DNA, the CDR3 is TGCGCCAGCAGCCAGCCACCTTCAGGGATATCGAACACCGGGGAGCTGTTTTTT. It yields the protein CASSQPPSGISNTGELFF. This chain links TRBV4-3 with TRBJ2-2; TRBD1 is a possible D gene (5 bases). Trimming removed 3 bases at V and 0 bases at J, with 17 bases between. CDR3 size: 18 residues. The germline V gene encodes CDR1 LGHNA and CDR2 YSLEER.

This sequence joins TRBV6-6 and TRBJ2-3, with a tentative D call TRBD1 (6 bases). Per the germline V gene, CDR1 is MNHNY and CDR2 is SVGAGI (reference sequence). V was trimmed by 5 bases and J by 3 bases, leaving 15 bases between them. CDR3 length: 15 amino acids. DNA of the CDR3: TGTGCCAGCAGTCAACCAGGGGTGCGTACAGATACGCAGTATTTT. Translated: CASSQPGVRTDTQYF.

This chain connects TRBV29-1 to TRBJ2-7, with 8 bases aligning to TRBD2. The CDR3 runs to 14 residues. Germline assignment: CDR1 SQVTM and CDR2 ANQGSEA. V gave up 2 bases and J gave up 5 bases; unmatched junction bases: 8. CDR3 protein: CSVERPGGPNEQYF. Here the CDR3 DNA reads TGCAGCGTTGAACGTCCGGGAGGGCCCAACGAGCAGTACTTC.

The rearrangement joins TRBV2 to TRBJ1-4; a weak D match, TRBD1 (5 bases). From germline, CDR1 is SNHLY and CDR2 FYNNEI. This CDR3 region has 15 residues. Trimming took off 8 bases at V and 7 bases at J, with 20 bases between the two ends. The CDR3 loop reads CASQRQSPSGEKLFF. CDR3 nucleotides: TGTGCCAGCCAGAGACAGTCTCCATCGGGTGAAAAACTGTTTTTT.

V and J are TRBV5-1 and TRBJ2-1, with 13 nucleotides matching TRBD2. From germline, CDR1 is SGHRS and CDR2 YFSETQ. The CDR3 covers 19 residues. Losses at the gene ends were 0 bases for V and 2 bases for J; bases not matched to a gene: 8. For the CDR3, the DNA is TGCGCCAGCAGCTTGGCCCCAACTAGCGGGAGGGGAACCTACAATGAGCAGTTCTTC. This translates into CASSLAPTSGRGTYNEQFF.

This clone was observed a single time. CDR3 sequence (DNA): TGTGCCAGCAGCTTAGCGGTGACAGACTATGGCTACACCTTC. This codes for CASSLAVTDYGYTF. The chain joins TRBV7-2 to TRBJ1-2, with TRBD1 as a possible D gene (5 bases). This CDR3 has 14 amino acids. V was shortened by 0 bases and J by 3 bases, with 8 bases between the two germline ends. In germline, CDR1 is SGHTA, CDR2 FQGNSA. Variable domain in full (rest from reference TRBV7-2 and TRBJ1-2): GAGVSQSPSNKVTEKGKDVELRCDPISGHTALYWYRQSLGQGLEFLIYFQGNSAPDKSGLPSDRFSAERTGGSVSTLTIQRTQQEDSAVYLCASSLAVTDYGYTFGSGTRLTVV.

This chain connects TRBV6-5 to TRBJ2-1; a weak D match, TRBD1 (6 bases). The V gene's germline CDR1 is MNHEY and CDR2 SVGAGI. The V end lost 5 bases, the J end lost 12 bases, and 17 bases lay between the germline ends. The CDR3 is 13 amino acids. Here the CDR3 reads CASSLDWEGGQFF. CDR3 sequence (DNA): TGTGCCAGCAGTCTCGACTGGGAAGGGGGGCAGTTCTTC.

This chain connects TRBV11-2 to TRBJ2-5, with 8 bases matching TRBD2. J gave up 9 bases and V 2 bases, and 14 bases lay outside the gene matches. The CDR3 has 16 residues. Germline V lookup: CDR1 SGHAT, CDR2 FQNNGV. CDR3 nucleotides: TGTGCCAGCAGCTTACCCGGGAGGGCCGACTACCGGGCCCAGTACTTC. It is translated as CASSLPGRADYRAQYF.